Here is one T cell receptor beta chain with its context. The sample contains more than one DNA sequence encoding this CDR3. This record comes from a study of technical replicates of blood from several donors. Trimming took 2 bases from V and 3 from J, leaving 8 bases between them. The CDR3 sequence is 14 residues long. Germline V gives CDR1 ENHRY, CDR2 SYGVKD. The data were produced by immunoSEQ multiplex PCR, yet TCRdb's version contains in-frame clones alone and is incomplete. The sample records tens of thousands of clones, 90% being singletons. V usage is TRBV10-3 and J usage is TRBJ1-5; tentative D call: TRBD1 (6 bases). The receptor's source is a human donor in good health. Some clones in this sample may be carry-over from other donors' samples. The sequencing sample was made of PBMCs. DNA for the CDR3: TGTGCCATCAGTGAGCAGGGGACCAATCAGCCCCAGCATTTT. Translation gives CAISEQGTNQPQHF.